This TCR beta chain was obtained from a study of shared clonotypes between healthy human individuals. As regards this clone: Its cognate antigen is unknown.

The CDR3 contains 16 residues. J was trimmed by 3 bases and V by 4 bases; bases with no gene match: 9. The germline CDR1 and CDR2 sequences are SGHRS and YFSETQ. General study results and limits: Among several donors, approximately 5% of naive CD4 clonotypes were found in common. Read depth was anticipated to influence clonotype sharing among donors.

Over several immunoSEQ plates, each subset's genomic DNA was distributed in even portions. Sequencing used immunoSEQ multiplex PCR; TCRdb keeps in-frame clones, though not all of them. This table has about 1,500,000 clones, 95% to 97% appearing once. The sequenced sample was naive CD4+ T cells sorted from blood. This sample's subset: CD45RA+ positively selected. The TCR sequence derives from a young man in good health. J is TRBJ1-1 and V is TRBV5-1; TRBD1 matches 10 bases. The CDR3 sequence is CASSQPTGGMDTEAFF. In nucleotides, the CDR3 is TGCGCCAGCAGCCAACCGACAGGGGGCATGGACACTGAAGCTTTCTTT. The variable domain in full, with the rest retrieved from reference TRBV5-1 and TRBJ1-1, is KAGVTQTPRYLIKTRGQQVTLSCSPISGHRSVSWYQQTPGQGLQFLFEYFSETQRNKGNFPGRFSGRQFSNSRSEMNVSTLELGDSALYLCASSQPTGGMDTEAFFGQGTRLTVV.